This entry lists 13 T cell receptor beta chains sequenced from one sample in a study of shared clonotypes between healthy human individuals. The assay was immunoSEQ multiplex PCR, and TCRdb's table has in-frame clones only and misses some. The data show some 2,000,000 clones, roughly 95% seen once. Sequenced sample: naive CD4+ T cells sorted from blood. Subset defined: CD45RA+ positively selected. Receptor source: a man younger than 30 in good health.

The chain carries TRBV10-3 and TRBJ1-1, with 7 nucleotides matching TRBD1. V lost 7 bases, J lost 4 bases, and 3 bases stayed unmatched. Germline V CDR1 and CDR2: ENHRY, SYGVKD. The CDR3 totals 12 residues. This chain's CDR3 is CAINQGGTEAFF. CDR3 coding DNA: TGTGCCATCAACCAGGGGGGCACTGAAGCTTTCTTT.

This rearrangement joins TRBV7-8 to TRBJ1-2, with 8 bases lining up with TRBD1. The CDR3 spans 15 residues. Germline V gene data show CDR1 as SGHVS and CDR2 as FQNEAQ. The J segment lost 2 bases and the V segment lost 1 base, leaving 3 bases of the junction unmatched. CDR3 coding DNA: TGTGCCAGCAGCTTAGTAACAGGGGGAAACTATGGCTACACCTTC. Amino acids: CASSLVTGGNYGYTF.

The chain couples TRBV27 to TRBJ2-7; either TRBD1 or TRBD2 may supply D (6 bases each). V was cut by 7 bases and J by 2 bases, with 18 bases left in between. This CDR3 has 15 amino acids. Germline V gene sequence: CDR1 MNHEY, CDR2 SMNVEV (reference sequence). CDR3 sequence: CASTLGLGTPYEQYF. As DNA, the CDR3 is TGTGCCAGCACCCTGGGACTCGGGACACCCTACGAGCAGTACTTC.

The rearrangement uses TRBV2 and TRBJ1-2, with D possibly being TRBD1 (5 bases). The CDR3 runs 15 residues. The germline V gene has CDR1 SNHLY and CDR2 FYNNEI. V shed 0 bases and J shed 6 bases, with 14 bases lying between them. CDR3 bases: TGTGCCAGCAGTGAAGCAGGGCAGGGAATCAATGGCTACACCTTC. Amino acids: CASSEAGQGINGYTF.

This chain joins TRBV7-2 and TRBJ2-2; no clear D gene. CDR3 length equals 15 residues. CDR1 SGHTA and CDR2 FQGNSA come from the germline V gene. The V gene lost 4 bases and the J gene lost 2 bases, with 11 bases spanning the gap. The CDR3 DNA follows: TGTGCCAGCAGCTCTCAGCAAGGCAACACCGGGGAGCTGTTTTTT. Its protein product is CASSSQQGNTGELFF.

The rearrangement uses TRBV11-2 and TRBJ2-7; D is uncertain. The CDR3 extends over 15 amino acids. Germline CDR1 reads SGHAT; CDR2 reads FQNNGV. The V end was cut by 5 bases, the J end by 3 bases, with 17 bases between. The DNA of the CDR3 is TGTGCCAGCAGCCTTATTCCTGTTTCAGGCTACGAGCAGTACTTC. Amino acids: CASSLIPVSGYEQYF.

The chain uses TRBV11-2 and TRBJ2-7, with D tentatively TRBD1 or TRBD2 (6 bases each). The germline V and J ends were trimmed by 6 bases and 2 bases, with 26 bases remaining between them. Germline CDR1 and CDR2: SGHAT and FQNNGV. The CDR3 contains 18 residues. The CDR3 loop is CASSLGGKRDWGPYEQYF. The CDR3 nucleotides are TGTGCCAGCAGTCTAGGGGGTAAGAGGGACTGGGGGCCCTACGAGCAGTACTTC.

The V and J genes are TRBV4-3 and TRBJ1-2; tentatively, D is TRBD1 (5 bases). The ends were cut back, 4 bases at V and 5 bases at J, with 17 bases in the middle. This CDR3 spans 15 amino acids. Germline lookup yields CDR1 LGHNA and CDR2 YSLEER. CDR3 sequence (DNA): TGCGCCAGCAGCCGCGAAAAGGAGGGGCCTTATGGCTACACCTTC. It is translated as CASSREKEGPYGYTF.

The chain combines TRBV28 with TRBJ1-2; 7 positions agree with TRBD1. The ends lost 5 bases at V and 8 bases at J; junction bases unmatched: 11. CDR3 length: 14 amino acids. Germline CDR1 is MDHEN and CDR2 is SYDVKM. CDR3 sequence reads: CASSGASTGKGYTF. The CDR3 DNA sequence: TGTGCCAGCAGTGGGGCCTCGACAGGGAAGGGCTACACCTTC.

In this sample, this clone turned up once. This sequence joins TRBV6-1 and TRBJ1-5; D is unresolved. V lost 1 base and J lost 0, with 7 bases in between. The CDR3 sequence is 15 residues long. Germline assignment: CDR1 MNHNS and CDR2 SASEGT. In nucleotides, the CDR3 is TGTGCCAGCAGTGAAGTCTATACTAGCAATCAGCCCCAGCATTTT. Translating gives CASSEVYTSNQPQHF.

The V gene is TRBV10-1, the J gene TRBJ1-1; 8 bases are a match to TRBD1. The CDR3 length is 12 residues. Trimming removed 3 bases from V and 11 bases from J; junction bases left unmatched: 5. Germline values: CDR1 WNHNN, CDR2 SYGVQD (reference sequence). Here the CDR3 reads CASSDPGQVAFF. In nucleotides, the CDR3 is TGCGCCAGCAGTGATCCGGGACAGGTCGCTTTCTTT.

The CDR3 region is CAISESASGGFYNEQFF. Here the CDR3 DNA reads TGTGCCATCAGTGAGTCAGCTAGCGGGGGATTTTACAATGAGCAGTTCTTC. The V gene is TRBV10-3, the J gene TRBJ2-1, with 10 bases lining up with TRBD2. The ends lost 0 bases at V and 4 bases at J; junction bases unmatched: 6. Germline CDR1 and CDR2: ENHRY and SYGVKD. This CDR3 is 17 amino acids long.

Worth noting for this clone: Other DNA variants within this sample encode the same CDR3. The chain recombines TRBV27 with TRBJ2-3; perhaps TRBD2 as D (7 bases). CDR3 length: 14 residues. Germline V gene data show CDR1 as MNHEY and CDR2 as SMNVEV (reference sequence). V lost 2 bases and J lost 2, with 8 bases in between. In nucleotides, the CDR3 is TGTGCCAGCAGTTTAGCGGGGGCCACAGATACGCAGTATTTT. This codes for CASSLAGATDTQYF.